This TCR beta chain was sequenced in a study of T cell responses to AZD1222 COVID-19 vaccine. The method was immunoSEQ multiplex PCR; TCRdb's version includes in-frame clones alone and lacks a portion of them. The sample lists around 94,000 clones; 85% were seen once. V lost 4 bases, J lost 3 bases, and 13 bases lay in between. CDR1 is SGHDN and CDR2 is FVKESK in the germline V gene. The CDR3 length is 15 residues. On this clone: Antigen unknown.

Study-level points and caveats: The donor cohort was predominantly white British with a female majority, and clonal diversity may have been underestimated.

J is TRBJ2-4 and V is TRBV14, with a possible D match to TRBD1 (6 bases). The sample was peripheral blood, taken 28 days after the second AZD1222 dose. The TCR was taken from an adult who received the AZD1222 COVID-19 vaccine. This chain's CDR3 is CASSPADSYKNIQYF. In nucleotides, the CDR3 is TGTGCCAGCAGCCCGGCGGACAGTTACAAAAACATTCAGTACTTC.